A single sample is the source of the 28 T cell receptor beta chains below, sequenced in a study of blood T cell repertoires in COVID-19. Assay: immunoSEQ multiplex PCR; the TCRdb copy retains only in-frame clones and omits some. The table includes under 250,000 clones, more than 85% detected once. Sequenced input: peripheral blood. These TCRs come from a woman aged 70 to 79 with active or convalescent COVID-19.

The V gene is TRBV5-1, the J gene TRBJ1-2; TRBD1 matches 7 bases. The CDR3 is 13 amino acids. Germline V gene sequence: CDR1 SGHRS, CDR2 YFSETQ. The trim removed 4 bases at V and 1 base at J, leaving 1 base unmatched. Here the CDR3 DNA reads TGCGCCAGCAGCCAGGGGGATAACTATGGCTACACCTTC. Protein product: CASSQGDNYGYTF.

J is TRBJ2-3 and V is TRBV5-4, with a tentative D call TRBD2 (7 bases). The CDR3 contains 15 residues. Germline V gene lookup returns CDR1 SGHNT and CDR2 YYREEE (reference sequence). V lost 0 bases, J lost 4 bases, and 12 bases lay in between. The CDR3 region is CASSLEGGGADTQYF. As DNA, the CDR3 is TGTGCCAGCAGCTTGGAGGGGGGAGGGGCAGATACGCAGTATTTT.

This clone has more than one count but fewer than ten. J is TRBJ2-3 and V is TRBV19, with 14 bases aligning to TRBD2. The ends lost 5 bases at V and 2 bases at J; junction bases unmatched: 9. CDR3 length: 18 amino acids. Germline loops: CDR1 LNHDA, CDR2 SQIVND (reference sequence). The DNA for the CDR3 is TGTGCCAGTAGTCCCTACGGACTAGCGGGGGGCCTCACAGATACGCAGTATTTT. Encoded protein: CASSPYGLAGGLTDTQYF.

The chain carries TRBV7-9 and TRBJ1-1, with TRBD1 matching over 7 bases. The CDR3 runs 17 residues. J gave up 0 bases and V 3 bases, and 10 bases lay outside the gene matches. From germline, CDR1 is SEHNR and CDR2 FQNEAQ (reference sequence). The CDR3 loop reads CASSFGTETGMNTEAFF. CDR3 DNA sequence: TGTGCCAGCAGCTTCGGAACCGAGACAGGGATGAACACTGAAGCTTTCTTT.

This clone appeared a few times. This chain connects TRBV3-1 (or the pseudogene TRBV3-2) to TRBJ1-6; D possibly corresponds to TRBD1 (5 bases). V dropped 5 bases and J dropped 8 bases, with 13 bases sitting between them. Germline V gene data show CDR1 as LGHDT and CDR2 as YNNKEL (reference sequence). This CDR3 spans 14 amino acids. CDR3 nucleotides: TGTGCCAGCAGCGCCAGGGTGATCGATTCACCCCTCCACTTT. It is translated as CASSARVIDSPLHF.

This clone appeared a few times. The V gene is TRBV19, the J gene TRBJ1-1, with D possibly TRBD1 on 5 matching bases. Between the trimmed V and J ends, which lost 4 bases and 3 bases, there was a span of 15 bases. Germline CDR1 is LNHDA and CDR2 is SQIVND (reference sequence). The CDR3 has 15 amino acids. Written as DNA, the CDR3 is TGTGCCAGTAGTACCCCCGAAGGAGGGGACACTGAAGCTTTCTTT. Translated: CASSTPEGGDTEAFF.

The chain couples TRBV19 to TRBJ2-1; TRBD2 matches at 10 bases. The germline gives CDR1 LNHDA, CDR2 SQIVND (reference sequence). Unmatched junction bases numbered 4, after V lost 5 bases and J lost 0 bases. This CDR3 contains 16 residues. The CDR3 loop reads CASSPAGGSSYNEQFF. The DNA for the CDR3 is TGTGCCAGTAGTCCAGCGGGGGGGAGCTCCTACAATGAGCAGTTCTTC. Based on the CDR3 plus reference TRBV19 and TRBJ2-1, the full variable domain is DGGITQSPKYLFRKEGQNVTLSCEQNLNHDAMYWYRQDPGQGLRLIYYSQIVNDFQKGDIAEGYSVSREKKESFPLTVTSAQKNPTAFYLCASSPAGGSSYNEQFFGPGTRLTVL.

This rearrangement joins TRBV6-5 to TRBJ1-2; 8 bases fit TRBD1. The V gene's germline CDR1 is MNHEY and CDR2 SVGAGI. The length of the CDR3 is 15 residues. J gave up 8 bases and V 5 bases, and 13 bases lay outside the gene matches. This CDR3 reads CASSQEGQGARGYTF. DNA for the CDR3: TGTGCCAGCAGTCAGGAGGGGCAGGGGGCGCGGGGCTACACCTTC.

CDR3 amino acids: CATQQASNTEAFF. CDR3 nucleotide sequence: TGCGCCACTCAACAGGCCTCGAACACTGAAGCTTTCTTT. The genes are TRBV10-1 and TRBJ1-1; a possible D gene is TRBD1 (5 bases). Trimming shortened V by 10 bases and J by 1 base, and 13 bases separated the two germline ends. The CDR3 spans 13 residues. Germline-derived CDR1 and CDR2 are WNHNN and SYGVQD (reference sequence).

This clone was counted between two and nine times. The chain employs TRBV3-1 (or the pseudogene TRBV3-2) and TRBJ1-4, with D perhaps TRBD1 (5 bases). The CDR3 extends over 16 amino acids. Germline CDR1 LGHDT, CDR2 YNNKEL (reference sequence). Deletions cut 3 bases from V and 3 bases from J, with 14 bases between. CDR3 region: CASSHSGIGANEKLFF. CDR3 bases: TGTGCCAGCAGCCACTCAGGGATAGGAGCTAATGAAAAACTGTTTTTT.

CDR3 bases: TGTGCCAGCAGCTTAGTGGGTTCGGGGGGAATGGGGCAGCGGCGTACGCAGTATTTT. This translates into CASSLVGSGGMGQRRTQYF. The chain combines TRBV11-2 with TRBJ2-3; 7 bases fit TRBD2. The germline gives CDR1 SGHAT, CDR2 FQNNGV. Trimming removed 1 base from V and 8 bases from J; junction bases left unmatched: 21. There are 19 residues in the CDR3.

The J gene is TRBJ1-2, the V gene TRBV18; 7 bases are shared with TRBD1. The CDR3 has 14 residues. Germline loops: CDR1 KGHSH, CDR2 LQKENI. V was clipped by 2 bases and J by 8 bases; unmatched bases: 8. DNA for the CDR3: TGTGCCAGCTCACCAAAGGAGACAGGGAACGGCTACACCTTC. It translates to CASSPKETGNGYTF.

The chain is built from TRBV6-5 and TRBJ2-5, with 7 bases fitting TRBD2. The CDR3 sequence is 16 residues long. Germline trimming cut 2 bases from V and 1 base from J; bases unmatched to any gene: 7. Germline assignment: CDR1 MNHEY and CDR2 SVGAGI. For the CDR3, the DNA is TGTGCCAGCAGTTACGGAGGAGCGGGGAGCCAAGAGACCCAGTACTTC. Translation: CASSYGGAGSQETQYF.

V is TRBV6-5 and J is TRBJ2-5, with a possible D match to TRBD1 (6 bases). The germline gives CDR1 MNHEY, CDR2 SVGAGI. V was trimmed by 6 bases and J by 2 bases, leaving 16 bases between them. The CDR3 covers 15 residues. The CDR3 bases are TGTGCCAGCAGACCGCAGGGGACCAAACAAGAGACCCAGTACTTC. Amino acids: CASRPQGTKQETQYF.

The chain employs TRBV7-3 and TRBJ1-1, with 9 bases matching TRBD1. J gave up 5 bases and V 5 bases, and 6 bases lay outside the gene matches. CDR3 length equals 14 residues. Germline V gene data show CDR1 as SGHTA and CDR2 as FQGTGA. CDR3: CASSPGTGLTEAFF. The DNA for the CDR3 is TGTGCCAGCAGCCCCGGGACAGGGTTAACTGAAGCTTTCTTT.

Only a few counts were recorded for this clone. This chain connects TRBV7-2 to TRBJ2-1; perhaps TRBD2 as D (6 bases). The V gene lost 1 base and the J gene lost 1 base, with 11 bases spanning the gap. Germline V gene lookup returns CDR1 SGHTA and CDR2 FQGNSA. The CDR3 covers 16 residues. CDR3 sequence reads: CASSLVRRESYNEQFF. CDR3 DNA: TGTGCCAGCAGCTTAGTCCGTCGGGAGTCCTACAATGAGCAGTTCTTC.

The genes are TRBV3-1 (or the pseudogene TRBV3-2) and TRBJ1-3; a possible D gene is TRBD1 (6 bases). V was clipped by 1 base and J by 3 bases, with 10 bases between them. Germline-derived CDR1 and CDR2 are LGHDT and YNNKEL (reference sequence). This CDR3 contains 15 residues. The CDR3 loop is CASSQGQQGGNTIYF. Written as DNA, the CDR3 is TGTGCCAGCAGCCAAGGCCAACAGGGTGGAAACACCATATATTTT.

Here the CDR3 DNA reads TGTGCCAGCAGCAAAAAGTCAAAGGGGGAGTACTTC. As protein: CASSKKSKGEYF. The chain links TRBV21-1 to TRBJ2-7; TRBD1 is the table's D call and was not checked against the DNA. TRBV21-1 is assigned pseudogene status. The CDR3 sequence is 12 residues long.

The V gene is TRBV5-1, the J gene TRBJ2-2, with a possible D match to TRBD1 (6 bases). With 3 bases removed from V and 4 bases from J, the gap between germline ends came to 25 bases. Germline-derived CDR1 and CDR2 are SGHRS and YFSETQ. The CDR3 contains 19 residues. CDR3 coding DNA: TGCGCCAGCAGCTCTCCCCGAGGGGGATACGTTGCGGGCACCGGGGAGCTGTTTTTT. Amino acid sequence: CASSSPRGGYVAGTGELFF.

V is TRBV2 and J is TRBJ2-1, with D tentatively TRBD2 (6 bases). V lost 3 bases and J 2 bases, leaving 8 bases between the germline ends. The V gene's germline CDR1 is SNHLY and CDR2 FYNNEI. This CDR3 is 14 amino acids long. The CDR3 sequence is CASSEGGTYNEQFF. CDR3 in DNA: TGTGCCAGCAGTGAGGGAGGTACCTACAATGAGCAGTTCTTC.

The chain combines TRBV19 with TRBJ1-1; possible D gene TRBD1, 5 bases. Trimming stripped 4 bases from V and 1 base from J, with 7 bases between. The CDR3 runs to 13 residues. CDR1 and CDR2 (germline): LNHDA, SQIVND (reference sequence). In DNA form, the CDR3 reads TGTGCCAGTAGTAGCGGGGCGAACACTGAAGCTTTCTTT. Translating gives CASSSGANTEAFF.

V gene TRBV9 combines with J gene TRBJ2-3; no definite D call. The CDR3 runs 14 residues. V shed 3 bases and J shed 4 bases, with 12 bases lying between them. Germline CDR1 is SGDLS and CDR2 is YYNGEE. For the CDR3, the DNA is TGTGCCAGCAGCGGCGAGCGCTGGGCAGATACGCAGTATTTT. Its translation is CASSGERWADTQYF.

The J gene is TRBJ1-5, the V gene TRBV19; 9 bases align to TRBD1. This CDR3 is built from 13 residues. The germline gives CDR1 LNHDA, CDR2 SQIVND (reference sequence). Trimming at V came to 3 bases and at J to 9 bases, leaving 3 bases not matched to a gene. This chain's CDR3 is CASSITGGGPQHF. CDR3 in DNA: TGTGCCAGTAGTATCACAGGGGGCGGGCCCCAGCATTTT.

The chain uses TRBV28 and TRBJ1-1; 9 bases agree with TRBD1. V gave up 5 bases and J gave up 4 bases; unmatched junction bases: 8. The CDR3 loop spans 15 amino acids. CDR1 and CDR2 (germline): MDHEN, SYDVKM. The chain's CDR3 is CASSLGTGLITEAFF. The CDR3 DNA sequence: TGTGCCAGCAGTCTCGGGACAGGGTTAATCACTGAAGCTTTCTTT.

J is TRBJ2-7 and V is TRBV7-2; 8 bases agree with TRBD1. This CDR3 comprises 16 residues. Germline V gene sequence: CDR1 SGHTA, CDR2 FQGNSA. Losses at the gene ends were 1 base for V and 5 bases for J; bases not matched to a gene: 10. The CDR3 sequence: CASSLVFTGGRHEQYF. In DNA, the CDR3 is TGTGCCAGCAGCTTAGTTTTCACAGGGGGACGCCACGAGCAGTACTTC.

The DNA for the CDR3 is TGTGCCAGCAGTTCAGGGGCAGGAAAAGGCTACACCTTC. Translation: CASSSGAGKGYTF. The rearrangement links TRBV12-3 or TRBV12-4 to TRBJ1-2; TRBD1 is a possible D gene (6 bases). This CDR3 is 13 amino acids long. V was pared by 4 bases and J by 8 bases, with 14 bases between.

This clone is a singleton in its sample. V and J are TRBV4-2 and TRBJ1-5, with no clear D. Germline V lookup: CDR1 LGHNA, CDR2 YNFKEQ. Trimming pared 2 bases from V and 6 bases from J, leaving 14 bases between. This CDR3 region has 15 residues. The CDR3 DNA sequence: TGTGCCAGCAGCCAACATACGGCAGGATCTCAGCCCCAGCATTTT. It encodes CASSQHTAGSQPQHF.

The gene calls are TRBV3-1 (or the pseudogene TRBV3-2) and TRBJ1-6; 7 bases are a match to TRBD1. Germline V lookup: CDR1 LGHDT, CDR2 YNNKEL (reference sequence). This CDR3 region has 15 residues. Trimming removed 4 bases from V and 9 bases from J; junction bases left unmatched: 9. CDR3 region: CASSRGGTASSPLHF. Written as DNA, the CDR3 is TGTGCCAGCAGCCGAGGCGGGACAGCGTCTTCACCCCTCCACTTT.